Presented here are 11 T cell receptor beta chains from one specimen sequenced in a study of cytomegalovirus exposure and HLA in healthy donors (dated by TCRdb to 2015 to 2018). Library preparation used the immunoSEQ multiplex PCR assay. The multiplex PCR relied on a mix of 60 forward primers for TCR Vbeta segments and 13 reverse primers for TCR Jbeta segments. In TCRdb, the immuneACCESS table is reduced to in-frame sequences with V and J assigned. These tables do not hold every clone; where another copy was compared, an unresolved V gene accounts for under half, and the others remain unexplained. Here the sample has fewer than 250,000 clones; around 81% occur a single time. More than 1.5% of the sample is taken by the ten largest. Input material: PBMCs. These receptors came from a man younger than 35 in good health and CMV-seronegative.

This clone showed up just a few times. J is TRBJ2-7 and V is TRBV11-2, with D possibly TRBD1 on 6 matching bases. Germline CDR1 SGHAT, CDR2 FQNNGV. The CDR3 runs 16 residues. Trimming shortened V by 0 bases and J by 0 bases, and 12 bases separated the two germline ends. As DNA, the CDR3 is TGTGCCAGCAGCTTAGATTCCGGGACATCCTCCTACGAGCAGTACTTC. Its protein is CASSLDSGTSSYEQYF.

As concerns this clone: Other DNA sequences within the sample encode an identical CDR3. CDR3 sequence: CASSFSGGQETQYF. CDR3 DNA sequence: TGTGCCAGCAGCTTTAGCGGGGGGCAAGAGACCCAGTACTTC. This rearrangement joins TRBV7-2 to TRBJ2-5; TRBD2 matches 10 bases. In germline, CDR1 is SGHTA, CDR2 FQGNSA. CDR3 length: 14 amino acids. V was pared by 3 bases and J by 2 bases, with 0 bases of the junction left unmatched.

V and J are TRBV6-4 and TRBJ2-5; 12 nucleotides align to TRBD2. The germline V gene encodes CDR1 MRHNA and CDR2 SNTAGT. The CDR3 has 16 residues. Trimming at V came to 6 bases and at J to 1 base, leaving 6 bases not matched to a gene. CDR3 region: CASRVLAGGGQETQYF. Written as DNA, the CDR3 is TGTGCCAGCAGGGTACTAGCGGGAGGTGGCCAAGAGACCCAGTACTTC.

The chain links TRBV29-1 to TRBJ2-5; D might be TRBD1 (5 bases). Trimming stripped 0 bases from V and 2 bases from J, with 13 bases between. CDR1 and CDR2 (germline): SQVTM, ANQGSEA. This CDR3 region has 15 residues. This chain's CDR3 is CSVEDLWQGQETQYF. CDR3 nucleotide sequence: TGCAGCGTTGAAGATCTATGGCAGGGACAAGAGACCCAGTACTTC.

The rearrangement uses TRBV19 and TRBJ1-4, with unresolved D. Germline V lookup: CDR1 LNHDA, CDR2 SQIVND (reference sequence). V was trimmed by 3 bases and J by 3 bases, leaving 8 bases between them. This CDR3 region has 14 residues. The CDR3 DNA follows: TGTGCCAGTAGTATCGGCCGGGCTAATGAAAAACTGTTTTTT. Amino acids: CASSIGRANEKLFF.

The chain joins TRBV6-5 to TRBJ2-7; possibly TRBD1 for D (6 bases). The V gene's germline CDR1 is MNHEY and CDR2 SVGAGI. The length of the CDR3 is 14 residues. Trimming cost V 6 bases and J 5 bases, with 17 bases left between them. For the CDR3, the DNA is TGTGCCAGCAGCTCCCACAGGGACGTGGACGAGCAGTACTTC. Translation gives CASSSHRDVDEQYF.

This chain links TRBV10-3 with TRBJ2-7; D call uncertain. The CDR3 has 17 amino acids. CDR1 and CDR2 from the germline V gene are ENHRY and SYGVKD. The V gene lost 0 bases and the J gene lost 4 bases, with 19 bases spanning the gap. The DNA for the CDR3 is TGTGCCATCAGTGAGTCGGGTAGCCACGGCCGAGTGTACGAGCAGTACTTC. Translation: CAISESGSHGRVYEQYF.

The rearrangement joins TRBV5-1 to TRBJ2-3, with D tentatively TRBD2 (7 bases). CDR3 size: 17 residues. Per the germline V gene, CDR1 is SGHRS and CDR2 is YFSETQ. V lost 0 bases to trimming and J lost 7 bases, with 21 bases between them. CDR3 protein: CASSLEGVGGGLNTQYF. The CDR3 DNA sequence: TGCGCCAGCAGCTTGGAGGGGGTAGGCGGGGGTTTAAATACGCAGTATTTT. Filled out from reference TRBV5-1 and TRBJ2-3, the complete variable domain reads KAGVTQTPRYLIKTRGQQVTLSCSPISGHRSVSWYQQTPGQGLQFLFEYFSETQRNKGNFPGRFSGRQFSNSRSEMNVSTLELGDSALYLCASSLEGVGGGLNTQYFGPGTRLTVL.

The chain joins TRBV6-5 to TRBJ1-1; no clear D gene. Trimming took off 2 bases at V and 0 bases at J, with 7 bases between the two ends. This CDR3 has 14 amino acids. From germline, CDR1 is MNHEY and CDR2 SVGAGI. The CDR3 loop is CASSYEDMNTEAFF. The CDR3 nucleotides read TGTGCCAGCAGTTACGAGGATATGAACACTGAAGCTTTCTTT.

The rearrangement joins TRBV7-3 to TRBJ2-2, with 10 bases fitting TRBD2. V trimming: 5 bases; J trimming: 1 base; junction bases outside the gene matches: 4. Germline-derived CDR1 and CDR2 are SGHTA and FQGTGA. The CDR3 contains 16 residues. The DNA of the CDR3 is TGTGCCAGCAGCCCGATAGCGGGGGGGAACACCGGGGAGCTGTTTTTT. Translated: CASSPIAGGNTGELFF.

CDR3: CASSVDGGVGYGYTF. DNA for the CDR3: TGTGCCAGCAGCGTAGATGGGGGGGTGGGCTATGGCTACACCTTC. The chain carries TRBV9 and TRBJ1-2, with a weak D call TRBD1 (5 bases). Germline lookup yields CDR1 SGDLS and CDR2 YYNGEE. The CDR3 has 15 amino acids. V was shortened by 0 bases and J by 4 bases, with 13 bases between the two germline ends.